This T cell receptor (beta chain) was identified during a study of shared clonotypes between healthy human individuals. Study-level points and caveats: The study generally estimated greater richness for naive than memory subsets. When compared with the clonotypes that were shared by all four sorted-subset donors, the non-shared clonotypes turned out to have lower generation probabilities. The study found about 5% of naive CD4 clonotypes shared across a few donors.

This clone came up once. Its antigen remains unidentified. Produced via immunoSEQ multiplex PCR; TCRdb's table is partial and in-frame only. The top ten clones hold approximately 0.06% of a sample with approximately 500,000 clones, about 95% of them seen once. The receptor comes from a woman between 25 and 40 years old in good health. The sample taken for sequencing was naive CD4+ T cells sorted from blood. Specified subset: CD45RA+ positively selected.

The chain's CDR3 is CASSPKGLLYGYTF. The CDR3 DNA is TGTGCCAGCAGCCCCAAGGGACTTTTATATGGCTACACCTTC. This chain joins TRBV7-8 and TRBJ1-2, with D perhaps TRBD1 (5 bases). The CDR3 consists of 14 residues. The germline V gene has CDR1 SGHVS and CDR2 FQNEAQ. Trimming left V 5 bases short and J 5 bases short, with 15 bases between.